These 11 T cell receptor beta chains came from one sample sequenced in a study of blood T cell repertoires in COVID-19. The assay was immunoSEQ multiplex PCR, and TCRdb's table has in-frame clones only and misses some. Of around 130,000 clones in the sample, about 86% were seen once. The specimen sequenced was peripheral blood. The receptors here all came from a woman between 50 and 59 years old who had recovered from COVID-19.

The chain joins TRBV5-5 to TRBJ1-5; D not certain. In germline, CDR1 is SGHKS, CDR2 YYEKEE (reference sequence). CDR3 length equals 15 residues. V was clipped by 2 bases and J by 4 bases, with 13 bases between them. The CDR3, as DNA: TGTGCCAGCAGCTTAGTTTGGCCCTCGAATCAGCCCCAGCATTTT. The encoded protein is CASSLVWPSNQPQHF.

The rearrangement joins TRBV5-1 to TRBJ2-4; possible D gene TRBD2, 6 bases. Germline loops: CDR1 SGHRS, CDR2 YFSETQ. The CDR3 has 16 residues. With 2 bases removed from V and 0 bases from J, the gap between germline ends came to 12 bases. CDR3 region: CASSLGGVVAKNIQYF. In DNA, the CDR3 is TGCGCCAGCAGCTTAGGAGGGGTCGTAGCCAAAAACATTCAGTACTTC.

The genes are TRBV6-1 and TRBJ1-4; D is unclear. This CDR3 spans 13 amino acids. Deletions cut 0 bases from V and 7 bases from J, with 6 bases between. Germline lookup yields CDR1 MNHNS and CDR2 SASEGT. The CDR3: CASSEAQTEKLFF. The DNA of the CDR3 is TGTGCCAGCAGTGAAGCACAGACTGAAAAACTGTTTTTT.

This clone was recorded only once. The chain recombines TRBV6-5 with TRBJ1-2; no firm D call. The germline CDR1 and CDR2 sequences are MNHEY and SVGAGI. The V and J ends lost 0 bases and 8 bases respectively, with 10 bases between them. The CDR3 runs 13 residues. This CDR3 reads CASSYSAGFGYTF. In nucleotides, the CDR3 is TGTGCCAGCAGTTACTCGGCGGGGTTCGGCTACACCTTC.

The chain links TRBV3-1 (or the pseudogene TRBV3-2) to TRBJ2-3; 10 nucleotides line up with TRBD2. This CDR3 comprises 17 residues. Germline CDR1 is LGHDT and CDR2 is YNNKEL (reference sequence). V lost 4 bases and J lost 3; bases outside the gene matches: 10. CDR3: CASSLLSGAGGTDTQYF. DNA of the CDR3: TGTGCCAGCAGCCTACTTTCGGGAGCGGGGGGGACAGATACGCAGTATTTT.

This clone appeared a few times. The chain uses TRBV7-9 and TRBJ1-2; 9 bases fit TRBD1. CDR1 is SEHNR and CDR2 is FQNEAQ in the germline V gene (reference sequence). CDR3 size: 15 residues. V was pared by 5 bases and J by 3 bases, with 7 bases of the junction left unmatched. Here the CDR3 DNA reads TGTGCCAGCAGCGCACAGGGGGCTAACGACTATGGCTACACCTTC. Protein product: CASSAQGANDYGYTF.

The chain uses TRBV19 and TRBJ2-6, with 8 nucleotides matching TRBD2. Per the germline V gene, CDR1 is LNHDA and CDR2 is SQIVND (reference sequence). The V and J ends lost 7 bases and 4 bases, in that order; junction bases with no gene match: 6. CDR3 length equals 15 residues. CDR3 residues: CASTREGYGANVLTF. The CDR3 DNA follows: TGTGCCAGTACCCGGGAGGGGTACGGGGCCAACGTCCTGACTTTC.

The chain uses TRBV9 and TRBJ2-6, with 7 bases fitting TRBD1. Germline V lookup: CDR1 SGDLS, CDR2 YYNGEE. Trimming at V came to 5 bases and at J to 4 bases, leaving 12 bases not matched to a gene. This CDR3 is built from 17 residues. The CDR3 DNA follows: TGTGCCAGCAGTCACGACAGGGCTCGAAGGGGGGCCAACGTCCTGACTTTC. Translating gives CASSHDRARRGANVLTF.

This clone was counted a single time. The rearrangement links TRBV12-3 or TRBV12-4 to TRBJ2-1, with TRBD2 as a possible D gene (5 bases). V was cut by 4 bases and J by 7 bases, with 11 bases left in between. The CDR3 has 13 residues. For the CDR3, the DNA is TGTGCCAGCAGTTGGGCGGACTTGAATGAGCAGTTCTTC. Its translation: CASSWADLNEQFF.

The genes are TRBV7-9 and TRBJ1-2; 7 bases are a match to TRBD1. CDR1 and CDR2 (germline): SEHNR, FQNEAQ (reference sequence). V was clipped by 6 bases and J by 7 bases; unmatched bases: 8. This CDR3 is 13 amino acids long. The CDR3 here is CASREYRGSGYTF. Here the CDR3 DNA reads TGTGCCAGCAGGGAGTACAGGGGTTCTGGCTACACCTTC. The full variable domain, completed using reference TRBV7-9 and TRBJ1-2, is DTGVSQNPRHKITKRGQNVTFRCDPISEHNRLYWYRQTLGQGPEFLTYFQNEAQLEKSRLLSDRFSAERPKGSFSTLEIQRTEQGDSAMYLCASREYRGSGYTFGSGTRLTVV.

The chain links TRBV14 to TRBJ2-1; 11 bases are a match to TRBD2. J gave up 4 bases and V 4 bases, and 3 bases lay outside the gene matches. This CDR3 has 15 residues. Germline values: CDR1 SGHDN, CDR2 FVKESK. CDR3 bases: TGTGCCAGCAGCCGGGTAGCGGGAGGGTACAATGAGCAGTTCTTC. Translated, it gives CASSRVAGGYNEQFF.